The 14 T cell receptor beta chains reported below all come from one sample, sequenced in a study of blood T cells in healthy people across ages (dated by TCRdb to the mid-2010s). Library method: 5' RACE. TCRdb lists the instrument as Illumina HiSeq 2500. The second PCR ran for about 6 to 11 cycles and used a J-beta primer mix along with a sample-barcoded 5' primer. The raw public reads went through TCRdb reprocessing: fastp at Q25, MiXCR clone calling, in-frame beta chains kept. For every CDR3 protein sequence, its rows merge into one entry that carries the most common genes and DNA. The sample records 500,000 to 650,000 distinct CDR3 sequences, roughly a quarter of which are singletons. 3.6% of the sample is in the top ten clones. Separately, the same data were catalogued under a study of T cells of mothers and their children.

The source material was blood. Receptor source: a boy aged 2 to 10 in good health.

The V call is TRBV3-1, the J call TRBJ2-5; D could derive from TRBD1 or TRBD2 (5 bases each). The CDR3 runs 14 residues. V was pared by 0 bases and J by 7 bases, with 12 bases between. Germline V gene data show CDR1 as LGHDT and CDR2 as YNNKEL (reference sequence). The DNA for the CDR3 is TGTGCCAGCAGCCAAGAGGGCAGGGACGGGACCCAGTACTTC. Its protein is CASSQEGRDGTQYF.

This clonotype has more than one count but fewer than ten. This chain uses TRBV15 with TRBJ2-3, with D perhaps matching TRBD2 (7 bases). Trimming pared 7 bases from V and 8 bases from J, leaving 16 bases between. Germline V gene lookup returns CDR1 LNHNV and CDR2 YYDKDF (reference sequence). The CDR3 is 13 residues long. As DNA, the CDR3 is TGTGCCACCACCCGGGGGCGGGGGAGTACGCAGTATTTT. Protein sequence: CATTRGRGSTQYF.

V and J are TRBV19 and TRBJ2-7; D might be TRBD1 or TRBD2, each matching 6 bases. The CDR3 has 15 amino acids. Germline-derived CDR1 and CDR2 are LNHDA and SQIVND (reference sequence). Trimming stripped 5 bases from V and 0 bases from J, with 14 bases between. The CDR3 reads CASSPHREVSYEQYF. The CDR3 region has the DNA TGTGCCAGTAGTCCCCACAGGGAGGTCTCCTACGAGCAGTACTTC.

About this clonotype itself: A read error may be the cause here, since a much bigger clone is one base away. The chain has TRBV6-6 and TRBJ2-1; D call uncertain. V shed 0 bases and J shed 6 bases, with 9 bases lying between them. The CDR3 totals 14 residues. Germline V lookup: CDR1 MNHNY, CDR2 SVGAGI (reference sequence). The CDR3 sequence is CASSYSVIFNEQFF. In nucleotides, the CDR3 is TGTGCCAGCAGTTACTCGGTTATATTCAATGAGCAGTTCTTC.

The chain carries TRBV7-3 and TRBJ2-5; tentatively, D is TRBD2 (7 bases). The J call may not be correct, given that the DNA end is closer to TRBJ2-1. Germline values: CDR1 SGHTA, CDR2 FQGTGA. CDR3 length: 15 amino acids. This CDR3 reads CASSSREGGVREQFF. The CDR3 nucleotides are TGTGCCAGCAGCTCTAGGGAGGGGGGAGTCCGAGAGCAGTTCTTC.

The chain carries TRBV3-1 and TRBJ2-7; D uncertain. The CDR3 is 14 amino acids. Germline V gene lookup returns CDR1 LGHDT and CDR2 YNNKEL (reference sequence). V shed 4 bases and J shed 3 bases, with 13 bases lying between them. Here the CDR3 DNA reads TGTGCCAGCAGCCGGTCCATGGACGGCTACGAGCAGTACTTC. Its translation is CASSRSMDGYEQYF.

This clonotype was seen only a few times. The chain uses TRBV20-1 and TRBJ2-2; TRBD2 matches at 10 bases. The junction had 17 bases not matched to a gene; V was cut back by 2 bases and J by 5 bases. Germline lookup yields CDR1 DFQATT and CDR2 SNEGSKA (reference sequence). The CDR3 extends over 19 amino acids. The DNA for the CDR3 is TGCAGTGCTAGAAGTCTAGCGGGAGATGGGGTGTCGGTTACCGGGGAGCTGTTTTTT. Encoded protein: CSARSLAGDGVSVTGELFF.

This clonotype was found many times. The CDR3, as DNA: TGTGCCATCAGTGAGTCTGCTGCCTGGAACACCATATATTTT. It specifies CAISESAAWNTIYF. This rearrangement joins TRBV10-3 to TRBJ1-3; D is unresolved. This CDR3 is built from 14 residues. The V end was cut by 0 bases, the J end by 7 bases, with 10 bases between. Germline loops: CDR1 ENHRY, CDR2 SYGVKD.

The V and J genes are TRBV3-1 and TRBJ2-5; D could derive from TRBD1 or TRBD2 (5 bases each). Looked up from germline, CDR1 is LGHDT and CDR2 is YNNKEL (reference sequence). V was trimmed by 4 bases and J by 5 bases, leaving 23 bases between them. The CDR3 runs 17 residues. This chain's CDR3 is CASSRGQGFFKPETQYF. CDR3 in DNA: TGTGCCAGCAGCCGAGGGCAGGGATTTTTTAAGCCGGAGACCCAGTACTTC.

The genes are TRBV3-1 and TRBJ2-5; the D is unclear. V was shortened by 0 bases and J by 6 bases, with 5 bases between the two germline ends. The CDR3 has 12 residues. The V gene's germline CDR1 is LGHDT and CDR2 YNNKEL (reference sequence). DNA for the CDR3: TGTGCCAGCAGCCAAGATAAACAGACCCAGTACTTC. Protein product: CASSQDKQTQYF.

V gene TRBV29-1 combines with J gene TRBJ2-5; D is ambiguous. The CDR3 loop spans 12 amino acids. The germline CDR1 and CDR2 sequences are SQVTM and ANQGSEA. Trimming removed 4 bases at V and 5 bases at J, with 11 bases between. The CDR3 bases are TGCAGCGTTGTAGAGCAGAGGGAGACCCAGTACTTC. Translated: CSVVEQRETQYF.

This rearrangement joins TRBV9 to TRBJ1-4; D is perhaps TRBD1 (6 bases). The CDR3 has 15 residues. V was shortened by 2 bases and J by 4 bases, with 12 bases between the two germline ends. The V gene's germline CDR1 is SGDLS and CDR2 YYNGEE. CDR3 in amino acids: CASSVRGAGNEKLFF. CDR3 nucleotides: TGTGCCAGCAGCGTTCGGGGGGCGGGTAATGAAAAACTGTTTTTT.

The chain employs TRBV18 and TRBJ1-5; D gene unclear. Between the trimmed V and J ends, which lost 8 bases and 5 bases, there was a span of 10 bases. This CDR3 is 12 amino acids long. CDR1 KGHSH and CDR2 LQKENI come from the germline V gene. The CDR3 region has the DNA TGTGCCAGCCGGTGGGGTGATCAGCCCCAGCATTTT. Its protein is CASRWGDQPQHF.

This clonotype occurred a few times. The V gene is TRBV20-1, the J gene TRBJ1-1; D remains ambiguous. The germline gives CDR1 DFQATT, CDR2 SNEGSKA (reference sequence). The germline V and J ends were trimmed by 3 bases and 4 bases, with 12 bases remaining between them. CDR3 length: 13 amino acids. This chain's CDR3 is CSASEGFATEAFF. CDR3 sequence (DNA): TGCAGTGCTAGCGAGGGTTTTGCCACTGAAGCTTTCTTT.